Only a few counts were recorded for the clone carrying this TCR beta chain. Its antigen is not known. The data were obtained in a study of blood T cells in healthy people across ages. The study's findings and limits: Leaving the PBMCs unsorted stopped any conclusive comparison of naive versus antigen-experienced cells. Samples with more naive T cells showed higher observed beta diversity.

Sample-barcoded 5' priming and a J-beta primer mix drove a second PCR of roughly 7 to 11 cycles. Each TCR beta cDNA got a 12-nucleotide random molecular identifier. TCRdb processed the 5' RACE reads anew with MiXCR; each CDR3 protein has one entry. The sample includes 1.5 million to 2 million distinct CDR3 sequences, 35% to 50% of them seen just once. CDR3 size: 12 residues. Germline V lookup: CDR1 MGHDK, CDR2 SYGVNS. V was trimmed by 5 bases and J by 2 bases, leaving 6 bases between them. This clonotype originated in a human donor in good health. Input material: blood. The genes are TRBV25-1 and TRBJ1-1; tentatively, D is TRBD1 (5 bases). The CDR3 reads CASSRDNTEAFF. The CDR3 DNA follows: TGTGCCAGCAGTCGGGACAACACTGAAGCTTTCTTT.